Listed here are 7 T cell receptor beta chains from one sample, sequenced in a study of T cell responses to AZD1222 COVID-19 vaccine. Assay used: immunoSEQ multiplex PCR; TCRdb lists only in-frame clones, some missing. The table includes 140,000 to 150,000 clones, around 91% detected once. Sequenced here: peripheral blood, sampled on day 0 of AZD1222 vaccination. The receptors stem from an adult in good health.

The chain couples TRBV18 to TRBJ2-7; D is ambiguous. The CDR3 is made up of 15 amino acids. Trimming pared 3 bases from V and 2 bases from J, leaving 14 bases between. Per germline, CDR1 KGHSH and CDR2 LQKENI. CDR3 sequence: CASSPDAGMTYEQYF. The CDR3, as DNA: TGTGCCAGCTCACCGGATGCAGGTATGACCTACGAGCAGTACTTC. The full variable domain, in which reference TRBV18 and TRBJ2-7 provide the parts outside the CDR3, is NAGVMQNPRHLVRRRGQEARLRCSPMKGHSHVYWYRQLPEEGLKFMVYLQKENIIDESGMPKERFSAEFPKEGPSILRIQQVVRGDSAAYFCASSPDAGMTYEQYFGPGTRLTVT.

This clone was detected once. V and J are TRBV18 and TRBJ2-2, with TRBD1 identical over 8 bases. The CDR3 sequence is 16 residues long. With V trimmed by 3 bases and J by 7 bases, 10 bases remained unmatched. Germline CDR1 and CDR2: KGHSH and LQKENI. As DNA, the CDR3 is TGTGCCAGCTCACCCCCACGGCAGGGGGCAATCGGGGAGCTGTTTTTT. Translation: CASSPPRQGAIGELFF. The variable domain in full, completed from reference TRBV18 and TRBJ2-2, reads NAGVMQNPRHLVRRRGQEARLRCSPMKGHSHVYWYRQLPEEGLKFMVYLQKENIIDESGMPKERFSAEFPKEGPSILRIQQVVRGDSAAYFCASSPPRQGAIGELFFGEGSRLTVL.

The genes are TRBV4-3 and TRBJ1-5; D gene uncertain. Germline CDR1 and CDR2: LGHNA and YSLEER. With 0 bases removed from V and 1 base from J, the gap between germline ends came to 7 bases. The CDR3 spans 15 residues. The CDR3 bases are TGCGCCAGCAGCCAAGACGTTTACAGCAATCAGCCCCAGCATTTT. It encodes CASSQDVYSNQPQHF.

This chain links TRBV5-1 with TRBJ1-1; 9 positions agree with TRBD1. In germline, CDR1 is SGHRS, CDR2 YFSETQ. With V trimmed by 7 bases and J by 0 bases, 7 bases remained unmatched. CDR3 size: 15 residues. The CDR3 protein is CASCKTGGLNTEAFF. As DNA, the CDR3 is TGCGCCAGCTGTAAAACAGGGGGCCTGAACACTGAAGCTTTCTTT. Full variable domain (rest looked up from reference TRBV5-1 and TRBJ1-1): KAGVTQTPRYLIKTRGQQVTLSCSPISGHRSVSWYQQTPGQGLQFLFEYFSETQRNKGNFPGRFSGRQFSNSRSEMNVSTLELGDSALYLCASCKTGGLNTEAFFGQGTRLTVV.

The genes are TRBV19 and TRBJ1-1; no reliable D call. Trimming removed 5 bases from V and 7 bases from J, with 14 bases in between. The CDR3 runs 13 residues. Germline CDR1 and CDR2: LNHDA and SQIVND (reference sequence). Written as DNA, the CDR3 is TGTGCCAGTAGTCCGCTCGACACAAATGAAGCTTTCTTT. Protein product: CASSPLDTNEAFF.

The rearrangement uses TRBV7-9 and TRBJ1-5; possible D gene TRBD1, 5 bases. The CDR3 has 14 amino acids. CDR1 is SEHNR, CDR2 FQNEAQ, per germline (reference sequence). The V end was cut by 6 bases, the J end by 6 bases, with 15 bases between. The CDR3 coding sequence is TGTGCCAGCAGTCAAAGTGGGGGGAGTCAGCCCCAGCATTTT. Translating gives CASSQSGGSQPQHF.

In DNA form, the CDR3 reads TGTGCCAGCAGCCTGGGACCATCTTTTAACTATGGCTACACCTTC. Its protein product is CASSLGPSFNYGYTF. The chain recombines TRBV7-2 with TRBJ1-2, with D perhaps TRBD1 (5 bases). Trimming removed 5 bases from V and 1 base from J, with 14 bases in between. Germline V gene data show CDR1 as SGHTA and CDR2 as FQGNSA. This CDR3 region has 15 residues.